The source of this T cell receptor beta chain is a study of patients and donors after allogeneic stem cell transplantation. TCRdb itself ran the RT-PCR reads through MiXCR, one entry per CDR3 protein. The sample has roughly 940,000 distinct CDR3 sequences, over 15% seen once. CDR1 and CDR2 (germline): DFQATT, SNEGSKA (reference sequence). The CDR3 runs to 15 residues. Losses at the gene ends were 6 bases for V and 4 bases for J; bases not matched to a gene: 12. The clonotype originates from a human donor who was either an allogeneic HSCT recipient or a stem cell or donor lymphocyte infusion donor (not recorded which). It is not recorded whose cells these are; they may come from a transplant donor. The specimen was blood, either unsorted or a sorted T cell fraction (not recorded which). The chain carries TRBV20-1 and TRBJ2-5, with TRBD2 matching over 9 bases. CDR3 sequence reads: CSAAFAGGAIETQYF. CDR3 in DNA: TGCAGTGCCGCCTTTGCGGGGGGGGCTATAGAGACCCAGTACTTC.